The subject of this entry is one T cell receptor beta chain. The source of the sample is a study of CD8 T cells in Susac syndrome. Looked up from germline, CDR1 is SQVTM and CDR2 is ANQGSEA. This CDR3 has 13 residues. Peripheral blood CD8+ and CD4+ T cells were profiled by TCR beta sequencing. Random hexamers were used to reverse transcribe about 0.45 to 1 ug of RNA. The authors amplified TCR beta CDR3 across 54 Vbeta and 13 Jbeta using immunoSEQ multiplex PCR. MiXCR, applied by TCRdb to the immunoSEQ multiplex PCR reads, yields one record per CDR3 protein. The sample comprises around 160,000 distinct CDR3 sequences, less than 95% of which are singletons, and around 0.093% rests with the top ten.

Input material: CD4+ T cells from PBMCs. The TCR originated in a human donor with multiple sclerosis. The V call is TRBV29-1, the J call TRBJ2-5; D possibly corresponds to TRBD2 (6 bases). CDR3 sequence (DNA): TGCACCGCAACCGGGGAGGTCCAAGAGACCCAGTACTTC. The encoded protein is CTATGEVQETQYF.